The next 18 T cell receptor beta chains were all read from a single sample in a study of OX40 agonist ivuxolimab in advanced cancers. Here immunoSEQ multiplex PCR was the method, and the copy in TCRdb shows in-frame clones only, minus some. The sample records about 100,000 clones, about 86% being singletons. Sequenced here: CD4+ or CD8+ T cells sorted from blood, sampled in a trial of the OX40 agonist ivuxolimab. These receptors all come from an adult with an advanced solid tumor such as melanoma, head and neck, liver or kidney cancer.

This rearrangement joins TRBV29-1 to TRBJ1-3, with D possibly matching TRBD1 (5 bases). The CDR3 is 14 residues long. CDR1 and CDR2 (germline): SQVTM, ANQGSEA. Trimming cost V 4 bases and J 3 bases, with 13 bases left between them. CDR3 residues: CSVGVGADGNTIYF. The CDR3 DNA follows: TGCAGCGTTGGGGTCGGGGCTGATGGAAACACCATATATTTT.

A note on this clone: Mismatch with germline at one junction end may stem from a read error. The J gene is TRBJ1-1, the V gene TRBV5-6; D is undetermined. Per germline, CDR1 SGHDT and CDR2 YYEEEE. The CDR3 is 13 amino acids. The CDR3 coding sequence is TGTGCCGGCAGCTTGTCCTTGAACACTGAAGCTTTCTTT. It specifies CAGSLSLNTEAFF. The entire variable domain, with the rest obtained from reference TRBV5-6 and TRBJ1-1, is as follows: DAGVTQSPTHLIKTRGQQVTLRCSPKSGHDTVSWYQQALGQGPQFIFQYYEEEERQRGNFPDRFSGHQFPNYSSELNVNALLLGDSALYLCAGSLSLNTEAFFGQGTRLTVV.

The gene calls are TRBV6-6 and TRBJ2-5; 8 bases map to TRBD2. V dropped 2 bases and J dropped 5; count of bases not matched to a gene: 10. The CDR3 sequence is 16 residues long. The germline gives CDR1 MNHNY, CDR2 SVGAGI (reference sequence). This CDR3 reads CASSYAGTRGAETQYF. DNA for the CDR3: TGTGCCAGCAGTTACGCCGGGACTAGGGGGGCGGAGACCCAGTACTTC.

V usage is TRBV27 and J usage is TRBJ2-5; 10 bases are a match to TRBD1. After removal of 6 bases from V and 6 bases from J, the junction contained 4 bases not matched to a gene. Germline-derived CDR1 and CDR2 are MNHEY and SMNVEV (reference sequence). The CDR3 is 13 amino acids. The CDR3 coding sequence is TGTGCCAGCAGGGACAGGGGGTCCAAGACCCAGTACTTC. It specifies CASRDRGSKTQYF.

V usage is TRBV7-3 and J usage is TRBJ2-1; the match to TRBD2 covers 7 bases. J gave up 5 bases and V 4 bases, and 5 bases lay outside the gene matches. CDR1 and CDR2 (germline): SGHTA, FQGTGA. This CDR3 has 14 residues. CDR3 amino acids: CASSWGRENNEQFF. The CDR3 DNA reads TGTGCCAGCAGCTGGGGGAGGGAGAACAATGAGCAGTTCTTC. The variable domain in full, completed from reference TRBV7-3 and TRBJ2-1, reads GAGVSQTPSNKVTEKGKYVELRCDPISGHTALYWYRQSLGQGPEFLIYFQGTGAADDSGLPNDRFFAVRPEGSVSTLKIQRTERGDSAVYLCASSWGRENNEQFFGPGTRLTVL.

V is TRBV5-4 and J is TRBJ2-1; TRBD2 aligns across 10 bases. The germline V gene has CDR1 SGHNT and CDR2 YYREEE (reference sequence). CDR3 length: 16 amino acids. V shed 4 bases and J 0 bases; nucleotides not matched to a gene: 4. The CDR3 reads CASSELAGVSYNEQFF. CDR3 DNA sequence: TGTGCCAGCAGCGAGCTAGCGGGAGTCTCCTACAATGAGCAGTTCTTC.

The V call is TRBV6-5, the J call TRBJ1-5; D perhaps matches TRBD1 (5 bases). In germline, CDR1 is MNHEY, CDR2 SVGAGI. Trimming left V 4 bases short and J 9 bases short, with 16 bases between. This CDR3 spans 14 amino acids. This CDR3 reads CASSFRQTLWPQHF. CDR3 sequence (DNA): TGTGCCAGCAGTTTCCGACAGACCCTATGGCCCCAGCATTTT.

The rearrangement links TRBV13 to TRBJ2-7; 9 bases are shared with TRBD1. Germline assignment: CDR1 PRHDT and CDR2 FYEKMQ (reference sequence). The CDR3 has 15 amino acids. V shed 4 bases and J 6 bases; nucleotides not matched to a gene: 10. CDR3 protein: CASSSMGQGIGEQYF. The CDR3 DNA follows: TGTGCCAGCAGCTCCATGGGACAGGGCATCGGCGAGCAGTACTTC.

Points on this clone: Mismatch with germline at one junction end may stem from a read error. The rearrangement links TRBV11-2 to TRBJ2-7, with TRBD1 matching 11 bases. There are 13 residues in the CDR3. CDR1 is SGHAT and CDR2 is FQNNGV in the germline V gene. The CDR3 DNA reads TGTGCCAGCAGCGCAAATCTATGGACAGGGGGCGACTTC. Its translation: CASSANLWTGGDF.

The chain couples TRBV19 to TRBJ1-2; 10 bases line up with TRBD1. Trimming took 6 bases from V and 3 from J; bases not matched to a gene: 10. This CDR3 contains 16 residues. CDR1 is LNHDA, CDR2 SQIVND, per germline (reference sequence). The CDR3 coding sequence is TGTGCCAGTAGCGCGCTGACAGGGGGCGAGGACTATGGCTACACCTTC. Its protein is CASSALTGGEDYGYTF.

This clone turned up a few times. This chain connects TRBV21-1 to TRBJ1-6. TRBV21-1 is assigned pseudogene status. The CDR3 sequence is 12 residues long. The CDR3 reads CASPVVRGQGHF. CDR3 nucleotide sequence: TGTGCCAGCCCGGTGGTCCGGGGCCAAGGCCACTTT.

This chain connects TRBV11-3 to TRBJ1-6; D is uncertain. The CDR3 extends over 14 amino acids. Trimming took off 5 bases at V and 2 bases at J, with 7 bases between the two ends. CDR1 is SGHNT, CDR2 YENEEA, per germline. CDR3 DNA: TGTGCCAGCAGCGAGTCGGCCTATAATTCACCCCTCCACTTT. The encoded protein is CASSESAYNSPLHF.

The genes are TRBV7-3 and TRBJ1-6, with TRBD1 matching over 10 bases. Germline CDR1 SGHTA, CDR2 FQGTGA. This CDR3 is 16 amino acids long. J lost 7 bases, V lost 1 base, and 4 bases had no gene match. CDR3 DNA sequence: TGTGCCAGCAGCTTAAATGCGGGACAGGGGAATTCACCCCTCCACTTT. Protein: CASSLNAGQGNSPLHF.

The chain is built from TRBV5-1 and TRBJ2-5; 7 nucleotides line up with TRBD2. There are 13 residues in the CDR3. CDR1 is SGHRS and CDR2 is YFSETQ in the germline V gene. V lost 0 bases, J lost 5 bases, and 1 base stayed unmatched. CDR3 DNA sequence: TGCGCCAGCAGCTTGGGCGGGAGTGAGACCCAGTACTTC. Protein sequence: CASSLGGSETQYF.

J is TRBJ2-5 and V is TRBV6-1, with D perhaps given as TRBD1 or TRBD2 (5 bases each). Germline V CDR1 and CDR2: MNHNS, SASEGT. V was trimmed by 4 bases and J by 5 bases, leaving 23 bases between them. CDR3 length equals 17 residues. CDR3 sequence (DNA): TGTGCCAGCAGTGCCCCTCGGGACGACGGGGCTCTGGAGACCCAGTACTTC. This sequence encodes CASSAPRDDGALETQYF.

V gene TRBV9 combines with J gene TRBJ2-1, with a weak D call TRBD1 (6 bases). Germline V gene sequence: CDR1 SGDLS, CDR2 YYNGEE. Trimming removed 3 bases from V and 0 bases from J, with 13 bases in between. The CDR3 contains 16 residues. The CDR3 loop reads CASSAMTGSSYNEQFF. Written as DNA, the CDR3 is TGTGCCAGCAGCGCCATGACAGGCAGCTCCTACAATGAGCAGTTCTTC. Variable domain in full (rest from reference TRBV9 and TRBJ2-1): DSGVTQTPKHLITATGQRVTLRCSPRSGDLSVYWYQQSLDQGLQFLIQYYNGEERAKGNILERFSAQQFPDLHSELNLSSLELGDSALYFCASSAMTGSSYNEQFFGPGTRLTVL.

The chain carries TRBV7-9 and TRBJ1-1; D is perhaps TRBD1 (6 bases). This CDR3 spans 15 amino acids. Trimming stripped 2 bases from V and 7 bases from J, with 17 bases between. Germline-derived CDR1 and CDR2 are SEHNR and FQNEAQ (reference sequence). CDR3 region: CASSLNNNRDFEAFF. The CDR3, as DNA: TGTGCCAGCAGCTTAAATAATAACAGGGACTTTGAAGCTTTCTTT. Based on the CDR3 plus reference TRBV7-9 and TRBJ1-1, the full variable domain is DTGVSQNPRHKITKRGQNVTFRCDPISEHNRLYWYRQTLGQGPEFLTYFQNEAQLEKSRLLSDRFSAERPKGSFSTLEIQRTEQGDSAMYLCASSLNNNRDFEAFFGQGTRLTVV.

This clone has only a few counts. The V gene is TRBV18, the J gene TRBJ2-7; no firm D call. Trimming took off 3 bases at V and 4 bases at J, with 4 bases between the two ends. CDR3 length equals 11 residues. CDR1 KGHSH and CDR2 LQKENI come from the germline V gene. As DNA, the CDR3 is TGTGCCAGCTCACCGGGATACGAGCAGTACTTC. Its protein is CASSPGYEQYF. The complete variable domain, with remaining parts taken from reference TRBV18 and TRBJ2-7, reads NAGVMQNPRHLVRRRGQEARLRCSPMKGHSHVYWYRQLPEEGLKFMVYLQKENIIDESGMPKERFSAEFPKEGPSILRIQQVVRGDSAAYFCASSPGYEQYFGPGTRLTVT.